Included here is one TCR beta chain sequence, with context. As yet, its antigen is unknown. The donors comprised healthy bone marrow donors. Sampled while nominally healthy, donors likely had unrecorded immune exposures. The PCR had 60 Vbeta and 13 Jbeta primers. This table comes from immunoSEQ multiplex PCR, and its TCRdb copy is limited to in-frame clones, with some not included. This table holds 150,000 or so clones. The V and J ends lost 1 base and 4 bases respectively, with 16 bases between them. Germline V gene sequence: CDR1 SEHNR, CDR2 FQNEAQ (reference sequence). This CDR3 region has 16 residues. This sample stems from a study of cytomegalovirus exposure and HLA in healthy donors. Study observations and caveats: Data from an earlier analysis indicated that most TCR beta V segments were productive either about 90% or about 30% of the time. Accurate HLA-A and HLA-B prediction from TCR beta sequences was reported for most subjects.

Sample: PBMCs. This TCR was recovered from a woman aged 18 to 35 in good health and CMV-seronegative. The V and J genes are TRBV7-9 and TRBJ2-5, with D perhaps matching TRBD1 (5 bases). The CDR3: CASSLGLGVRGETQYF. The DNA of the CDR3 is TGTGCCAGCAGCTTAGGTTTAGGGGTAAGGGGAGAGACCCAGTACTTC.